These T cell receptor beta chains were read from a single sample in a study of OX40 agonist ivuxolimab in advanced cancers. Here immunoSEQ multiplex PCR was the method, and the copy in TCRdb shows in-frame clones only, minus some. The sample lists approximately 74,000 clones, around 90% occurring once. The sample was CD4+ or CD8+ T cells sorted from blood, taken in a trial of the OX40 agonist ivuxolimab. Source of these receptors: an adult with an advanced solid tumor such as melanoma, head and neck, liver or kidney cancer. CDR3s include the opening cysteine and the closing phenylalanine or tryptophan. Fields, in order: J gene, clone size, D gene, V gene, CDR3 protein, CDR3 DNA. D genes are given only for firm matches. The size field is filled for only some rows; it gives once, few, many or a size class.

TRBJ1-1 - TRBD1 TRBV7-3 CASSFAGGADTEAFF TGTGCCAGCAGCTTCGCAGGGGGCGCAGACACTGAAGCTTTCTTT
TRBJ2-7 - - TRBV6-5 CASSYSFRPSYEQYF TGTGCCAGCAGTTACTCGTTCAGACCGTCCTACGAGCAGTACTTC
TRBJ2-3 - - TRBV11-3 CASSLDASLHTDTQYF TGTGCCAGCAGCTTAGACGCGTCTCTCCACACAGATACGCAGTATTTT
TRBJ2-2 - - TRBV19 CASSTGPEGELFF TGTGCCAGTAGTACAGGGCCCGAAGGGGAGCTGTTTTTT
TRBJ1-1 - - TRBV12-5 CASGLGTDKAFF TGTGCTAGTGGGTTGGGGACGGACAAAGCTTTCTTT
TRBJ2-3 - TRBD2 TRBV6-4 CASSESSGRYNTQYF TGTGCCAGCAGTGAGTCTAGCGGGAGGTATAATACGCAGTATTTT
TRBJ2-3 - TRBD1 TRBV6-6 CASKRGLGTDTQYF TGTGCCAGCAAAAGGGGGCTGGGCACAGATACGCAGTATTTT
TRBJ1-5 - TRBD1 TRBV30 CAWSRGWDREQPQHF TGTGCCTGGAGTCGAGGCTGGGACAGGGAGCAGCCCCAGCATTTT
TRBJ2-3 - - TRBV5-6 CASSRNSASPQYF TGTGCCAGCAGTCGTAATAGTGCATCTCCGCAGTATTTT
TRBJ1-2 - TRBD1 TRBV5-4 CASSSQGANYGYTF TGTGCCAGCAGCTCACAGGGGGCTAACTATGGCTACACCTTC
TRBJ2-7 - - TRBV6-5 CASLQASRREQYF TGTGCCAGCTTACAGGCTAGCCGGAGGGAGCAGTACTTC
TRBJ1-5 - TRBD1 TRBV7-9 CASSLGGQRQPQHF TGTGCCAGCAGCTTAGGGGGACAGAGGCAGCCCCAGCATTTT
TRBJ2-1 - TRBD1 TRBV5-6 CASSEQGAGNEQFF TGTGCCAGCAGTGAACAGGGGGCGGGTAATGAGCAGTTCTTC
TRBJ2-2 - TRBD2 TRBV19 CASRVRGSINTGELFF TGTGCCAGTAGAGTCCGCGGGAGTATTAACACCGGGGAGCTGTTTTTT
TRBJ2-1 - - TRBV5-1 CASERGGPRDEQFF TGCGCCAGCGAGAGGGGGGGACCCCGGGATGAGCAGTTCTTC
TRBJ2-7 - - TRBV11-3 CASSPDSTASYEQYF TGTGCCAGCAGCCCCGACAGCACGGCCTCCTACGAGCAGTACTTC
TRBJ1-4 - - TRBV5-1 CASSLGPADGEKLFF TGCGCCAGCAGCTTGGGCCCGGCCGATGGTGAAAAACTGTTTTTT
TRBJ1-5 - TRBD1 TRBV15 CATSREKGTGQPQHF TGTGCCACCAGCAGAGAGAAGGGGACAGGACAGCCCCAGCATTTT
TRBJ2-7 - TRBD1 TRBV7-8 CASSLTQGVYEQYF TGTGCCAGCAGCTTAACGCAGGGGGTCTACGAGCAGTACTTC
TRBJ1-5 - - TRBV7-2 CASSLAIWDQPQHF TGTGCCAGCAGCTTAGCTATTTGGGATCAGCCCCAGCATTTT
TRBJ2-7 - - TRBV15 CATSRIQSSYEQYF TGTGCCACCAGCAGAATCCAGAGCTCCTACGAGCAGTACTTC
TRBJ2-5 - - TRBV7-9 CASRSRGGETQYF TGTGCCAGCAGATCGAGGGGGGGAGAGACCCAGTACTTC
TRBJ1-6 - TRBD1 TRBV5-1 CASSLVGGAGDSPLHF TGCGCCAGCAGCTTGGTAGGGGGCGCGGGAGATTCACCCCTCCACTTT
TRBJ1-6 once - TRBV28 CASMAGGSPLHF TGTGCCAGCATGGCAGGAGGGTCACCCCTCCACTTT
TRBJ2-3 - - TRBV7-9 CASSSSGVAQYF TGTGCCAGCAGCTCCTCGGGGGTAGCGCAGTATTTT
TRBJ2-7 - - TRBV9 CASSVVSWGGPYEQYF TGTGCCAGCAGCGTAGTATCATGGGGCGGGCCCTACGAGCAGTACTTC
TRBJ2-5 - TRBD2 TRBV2 CASIPLAGGQETQYF TGTGCCAGCATTCCACTAGCGGGAGGCCAAGAGACCCAGTACTTC
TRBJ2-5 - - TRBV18 CASSPYPPDFSGAGTQYF TGTGCCAGCTCACCATATCCCCCTGATTTCTCGGGGGCCGGGACCCAGTACTTC
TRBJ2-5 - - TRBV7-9 CASSLGAGTQQETQYF TGTGCCAGCAGCTTAGGAGCCGGGACACAACAAGAGACCCAGTACTTC
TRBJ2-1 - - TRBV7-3 CASSLRPGTLNEQFF TGTGCCAGCAGCTTACGTCCCGGGACTCTGAATGAGCAGTTCTTC
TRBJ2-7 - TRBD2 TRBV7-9 CASSLAGGGSATYEQYF TGTGCCAGCAGCTTAGCTGGGGGAGGGTCCGCTACCTACGAGCAGTACTTC
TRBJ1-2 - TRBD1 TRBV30 CAWSVQGQGFNYGYTF TGTGCCTGGAGTGTACAGGGACAGGGGTTTAACTATGGCTACACCTTC
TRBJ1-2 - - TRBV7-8 CASSLGDTSYTF TGTGCCAGCAGCTTAGGGGACACCAGCTACACCTTC
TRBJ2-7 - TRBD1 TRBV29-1 CSGGAGGSYEQYF TGCAGCGGTGGGGCAGGGGGCTCCTACGAGCAGTACTTC
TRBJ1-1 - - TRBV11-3 CASSSGGDAEAFF TGTGCCAGCAGCTCGGGCGGGGACGCTGAAGCTTTCTTT
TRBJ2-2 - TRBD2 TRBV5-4 CASSFLTSRVGELFF TGTGCCAGCAGCTTCCTGACTAGCAGGGTCGGGGAGCTGTTTTTT
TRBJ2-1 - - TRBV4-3 CASSQDIAFSYNEQFF TGCGCCAGCAGCCAAGATATAGCATTTTCCTACAATGAGCAGTTCTTC
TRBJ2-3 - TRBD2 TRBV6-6 CASSRTSGGRGTQYF TGTGCCAGCAGTCGGACTAGCGGGGGAAGAGGTACGCAGTATTTT
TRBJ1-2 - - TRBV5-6 CASSPGRGRRGGYTF TGTGCCAGCAGCCCCGGGCGGGGGCGCCGGGGTGGCTACACCTTC
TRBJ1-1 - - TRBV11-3 CASSTGQSTEAFF TGTGCCAGCAGCACAGGACAGTCCACTGAAGCTTTCTTT
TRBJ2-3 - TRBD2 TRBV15 CATSSRDYTTDTQYF TGTGCCACCAGCAGTCGGGACTACACAACAGATACGCAGTATTTT
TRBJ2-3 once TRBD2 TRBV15 CAARTSGITDTQYF TGTGCCGCGCGGACTAGCGGCATCACAGATACGCAGTATTTT
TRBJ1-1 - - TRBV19 CASSYRGGTEAFF TGTGCCAGTAGTTATAGGGGTGGGACTGAAGCTTTCTTT
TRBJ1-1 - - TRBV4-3 CASSQDLGPEAFF TGCGCCAGCAGCCAAGATTTGGGACCTGAAGCTTTCTTT
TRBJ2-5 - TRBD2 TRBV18 CASSSRLAGEETQYF TGTGCCAGCTCATCCAGACTAGCGGGAGAGGAGACCCAGTACTTC
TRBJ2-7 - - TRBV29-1 CSVGAPPGNPYEQYF TGCAGCGTTGGGGCCCCTCCGGGAAACCCCTACGAGCAGTACTTC
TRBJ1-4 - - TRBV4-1 CASSQGGARRANEKLFF TGCGCCAGCAGCCAAGGGGGGGCCAGGCGGGCTAATGAAAAACTGTTTTTT
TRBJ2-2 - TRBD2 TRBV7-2 CASSLVGLGDGELFF TGTGCCAGCAGCTTAGTGGGACTAGGGGACGGGGAGCTGTTTTTT
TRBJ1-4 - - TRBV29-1 CSVETGAGNEKLFF TGCAGCGTGGAGACAGGCGCCGGTAATGAAAAACTGTTTTTT
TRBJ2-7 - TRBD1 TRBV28 CASSRGTGGPGEQYF TGTGCCAGCAGCCGAGGGACAGGGGGTCCAGGCGAGCAGTACTTC
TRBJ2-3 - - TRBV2 CASSALRDTQYF TGTGCCAGCAGCGCACTGAGGGATACGCAGTATTTT
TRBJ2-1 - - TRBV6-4 CASSESSGPPPNEQFF TGTGCCAGCAGTGAGTCGTCGGGTCCCCCTCCCAATGAGCAGTTCTTC